This TCR beta chain comes out of a study of OX40 agonist ivuxolimab in advanced cancers. Germline loops: CDR1 SGHTA, CDR2 FQGNSA. This CDR3 region has 14 residues. V lost 1 base and J 0 bases, leaving 7 bases between the germline ends. Method: immunoSEQ multiplex PCR; TCRdb's copy keeps in-frame clones and lacks some. The table lists under 110,000 clones, roughly nine tenths of them singletons. Comment on this clone: The same CDR3 is also encoded by other DNA sequences in this sample.

This chain joins TRBV7-2 and TRBJ2-7, with D maybe TRBD2 (5 bases). Sequences were derived from CD4+ or CD8+ T cells sorted from blood, sampled in a trial of the OX40 agonist ivuxolimab. The receptor comes from an adult with an advanced solid tumor such as melanoma, head and neck, liver or kidney cancer. The CDR3 coding sequence is TGTGCCAGCAGCTTAGGGAGGAGCTCCTACGAGCAGTACTTC. It codes for CASSLGRSSYEQYF.